This T cell receptor beta chain emerged from a study of regulatory T cells in long-lasting Graves disease. Time point described: persistent/refractory GD, antithyroid drugs over 5 years with positive TRAb. The TCR library used RNA extracted from PBMCs. Germline CDR1 reads SQVTM; CDR2 reads ANQGSEA. This CDR3 region has 11 residues. V lost 1 base to trimming and J lost 6 bases, with 6 bases between them. Investigators prepared the TCR beta libraries by applying iRepertoire HTBI primers and Arm-PCR of CDR3 regions. MiXCR, run by TCRdb on the multiplex PCR reads, gives a single entry per CDR3 protein. The sample consists of fewer than 400,000 distinct CDR3 sequences, around 21% of them appearing once.

This TCR came from a female donor with Graves disease. This rearrangement joins TRBV29-1 to TRBJ1-2; D is undetermined. This material consisted of peripheral blood mononuclear cells (PBMCs), taken when the disease was refractory, from a patient treated with antithyroid drugs. CDR3 coding DNA: TGCAGCGTTGAAGTGAAAAATGGCTACACCTTC. Protein sequence: CSVEVKNGYTF.